This TCR beta chain came from a study of response to subunit inactivated influenza vaccine. The study, taken as a whole, reports: The authors proposed limited new T cell recruitment per seasonal influenza vaccination.

TCRdb reprocessed the RT-PCR reads via MiXCR and lists one record per CDR3 protein. The table shows under 950,000 distinct CDR3 sequences, with about 20% occurring only once. Germline V gene lookup returns CDR1 SGHDT and CDR2 YYEEEE. The CDR3 extends over 14 amino acids. Between the trimmed V and J ends, which lost 0 bases and 6 bases, there was a span of 11 bases. This clonotype was recorded a few times. Antigen specificity is unknown. V usage is TRBV5-6 and J usage is TRBJ2-3, with D possibly TRBD2 on 5 matching bases. The specimen was PBMCs from blood, collected more than 4 days after vaccination. The source is a man aged 45-65 years who received an inactivated influenza vaccine. The CDR3 sequence is CASSLALSGDTQYF. In DNA form, the CDR3 reads TGTGCCAGCAGCTTGGCACTATCGGGGGATACGCAGTATTTT.